A selection of T cell receptor beta chains follows, all from one sample in a study of glioma-infiltrating T cells. In TCRdb, the multiplex PCR reads were re-called with MiXCR into one record per CDR3 protein. The sample yields 100,000 to 150,000 distinct CDR3 sequences, around 23% seen once. The specimen sequenced was glioma tissue, nonneoplastic brain tissue, or PBMCs (not recorded which). The receptors originated from a human donor with low-grade glioma or glioblastoma, undergoing nonglioma brain surgery, or in good health (not recorded which). Each CDR3 is given with its conserved first and last residue. D genes are given only for firm matches. Size is stated for part of the rows, as once, few or many counts, or as a class when the clone is expanded.

d_call	v_call	clone_size	j_call	cdr3_aa	cdr3_nt
NA	TRBV19	many	TRBJ1-4	CASSIATRVPEKLFF	TGTGCCAGTAGTATTGCGACGCGCGTCCCTGAAAAACTGTTTTTT
NA	TRBV7-9	many	TRBJ2-7	CASRSRGTEQYF	TGTGCCAGCAGATCACGAGGGACCGAGCAGTACTTC
NA	TRBV12-3/TRBV12-4	NA	TRBJ2-5	CASRKGPQETQYF	TGTGCCAGCAGAAAGGGACCCCAAGAGACCCAGTACTTC
NA	TRBV29-1	NA	TRBJ1-1	CSVVAGVTETFF	TGCAGCGTTGTCGCCGGCGTCACTGAAACTTTCTTT
TRBD2	TRBV6-1	many	TRBJ2-7	CASTRTSGVSYEQYF	TGTGCCAGCACCAGAACTAGCGGGGTCTCCTACGAGCAGTACTTC
TRBD1	TRBV25-1	many	TRBJ2-4	CASSPVQGVGKNIQYF	TGTGCCAGCAGCCCGGTACAGGGGGTTGGCAAAAACATTCAGTACTTC
NA	TRBV3-1	many	TRBJ2-4	CASSPLLSGSKNIQYF	TGTGCCAGCAGCCCTCTGCTTAGCGGCTCCAAAAACATTCAGTACTTC
NA	TRBV11-2	many	TRBJ2-7	CASSLDSAGDEQYF	TGTGCCAGCAGCTTAGACTCAGCTGGAGACGAGCAGTACTTC
NA	TRBV11-2	many	TRBJ1-1	CASSALTGSNTEAFF	TGTGCCAGCAGCGCCCTGACAGGATCGAACACTGAAGCTTTCTTT
TRBD2	TRBV3-1	NA	TRBJ2-3	CASRQETSRQTDTQYF	TGTGCCAGCAGACAAGAGACTAGCCGACAAACAGATACGCAGTATTTT
NA	TRBV2	many	TRBJ1-5	CASSVREINQPQHF	TGTGCCAGCAGTGTAAGGGAGATAAATCAGCCCCAGCATTTT
NA	TRBV5-1	NA	TRBJ2-3	CASSLTPPDTQYF	TGCGCCAGCAGCTTGACCCCCCCAGATACGCAGTATTTT
NA	TRBV29-1	NA	TRBJ2-3	CSVAWTSQADTQYF	TGCAGCGTTGCTTGGACTTCCCAGGCAGATACGCAGTATTTT
NA	TRBV2	many	TRBJ2-7	CASSVLPSGNPSYEQYF	TGTGCCAGCAGTGTACTCCCCTCAGGGAACCCCTCCTACGAGCAGTACTTC
NA	TRBV29-1	few	TRBJ1-1	CSVVLSPMNTEAFF	TGCAGCGTTGTATTGAGCCCCATGAACACTGAAGCTTTCTTT
TRBD1	TRBV25-1	many	TRBJ1-1	CASSGPGQGYTEAFF	TGTGCCAGCAGTGGTCCCGGACAGGGGTACACTGAAGCTTTCTTT
NA	TRBV4-1	many	TRBJ2-5	CASSQDKGQETQYF	TGCGCCAGCAGCCAAGATAAGGGGCAAGAGACCCAGTACTTC
NA	TRBV5-4	many	TRBJ2-1	CASSWFYNEQFF	TGTGCCAGCAGCTGGTTTTACAATGAGCAGTTCTTC
NA	TRBV6-5	NA	TRBJ2-2	CAIIYFFLTFELFF	TGTGCCATCATTTACTTTTTTCTCACCTTTGAGCTGTTTTTT
NA	TRBV19	many	TRBJ2-1	CASSGTLNEQFF	TGTGCCAGTTCCGGGACTCTCAATGAGCAGTTCTTC